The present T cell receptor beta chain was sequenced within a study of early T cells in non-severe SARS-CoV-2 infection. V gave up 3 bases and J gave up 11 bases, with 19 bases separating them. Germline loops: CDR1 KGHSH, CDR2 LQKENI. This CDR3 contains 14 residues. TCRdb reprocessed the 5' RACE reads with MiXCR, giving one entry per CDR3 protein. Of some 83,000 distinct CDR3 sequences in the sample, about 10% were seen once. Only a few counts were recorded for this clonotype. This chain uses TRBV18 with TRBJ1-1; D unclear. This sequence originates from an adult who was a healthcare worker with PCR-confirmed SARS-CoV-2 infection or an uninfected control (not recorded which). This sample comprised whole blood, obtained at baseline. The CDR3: CASSPMTMDLFAFF. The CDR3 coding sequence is TGTGCCAGCTCACCTATGACAATGGATCTTTTTGCTTTCTTT.